The sample holds many counts of the clone carrying this T cell receptor (beta chain). The sample belongs to a study of regulatory T cells in long-lasting Graves disease. Sample time point: newly diagnosed GD, antithyroid drugs for less than 3 months. PBMC RNA served as the TCR library source. Arm-PCR of CDR3 regions and iRepertoire HTBI primers were the basis on which TCR beta libraries were built. TCRdb re-called the multiplex PCR reads with MiXCR, one entry per CDR3 protein. The sample has approximately 540,000 distinct CDR3 sequences, more than 10% seen once. V lost 5 bases and J lost 0, with 4 bases in between. In germline, CDR1 is LNHNV, CDR2 YYDKDF (reference sequence). This CDR3 region has 12 residues. This sample was shared with a second study, whose subject was T cells in Graves' hyperthyroidism and ophthalmopathy. That source notes: Researchers report that a 13 V-J model separated ophthalmopathy from stable hyperthyroidism.

The material was peripheral blood mononuclear cells (PBMCs), obtained at new diagnosis, from a patient treated with antithyroid drugs. V is TRBV15 and J is TRBJ1-2; D ambiguous. This clonotype was obtained from a woman younger than 45 with Graves disease. Here the CDR3 reads CATSGSNYGYTF. CDR3 coding DNA: TGTGCCACCAGCGGATCTAACTATGGCTACACCTTC.